This is a list of T cell receptor beta chains from one sample in a study of blood T cell repertoires in COVID-19. The repertoire was sequenced with immunoSEQ multiplex PCR; TCRdb's copy has only in-frame clones and lacks some. The sample includes about 270,000 clones, roughly 86% of them seen just once. Sequencing was performed on PBMCs or T cells enriched from blood (not recorded which). The source is a woman under 30 who had recovered from COVID-19. Each CDR3 is given with its conserved first and last residue. D genes are given only for firm matches. Clone size is not always given. Where it is, it says once, few, many or a class for expanded clones.

cdr3_nt cdr3_aa d_call v_call clone_size j_call
TGTGCCAGCAGCGCCCCATTAGCGGGGGGGGAAGAGACCCAGTACTTC CASSAPLAGGEETQYF TRBD2 TRBV9 . TRBJ2-5
TGTGCCAGCAGTTACAGGGGACAGGGTCCGACTGGCTACACCTTC CASSYRGQGPTGYTF TRBD1 TRBV6-5 . TRBJ1-2
TGTGCCAGCAGTGTTGCCGGGACAACCGCCTACAATGAGCAGTTCTTC CASSVAGTTAYNEQFF . TRBV6-4 . TRBJ2-1
TGTGCCAGCAGCGCAGGGACAGCTGAAGCTTTCTTT CASSAGTAEAFF TRBD1 TRBV7-9 . TRBJ1-1
TGTGCCAGCAGCTTAGACGGGAACTCCCTAGGTTTGGAGACCCAGTACTTC CASSLDGNSLGLETQYF . TRBV11-3 . TRBJ2-5
TGCGCCAGCAGTCACAGGGGCGCAGATACGCAGTATTTT CASSHRGADTQYF . TRBV23-1 once TRBJ2-3
TGTGCCAGCAGCCGGGACAGGGGTGAAGGCTACGAGCAGTACTTC CASSRDRGEGYEQYF TRBD1 TRBV7-8 few TRBJ2-7
TGCGCCAGCAGCTTGGGACTTGAGACCGGGGAGCTGTTTTTT CASSLGLETGELFF . TRBV5-1 . TRBJ2-2
TGTGCCAGCACGACAGGTCCAGGGTCACCCCTCCACTTT CASTTGPGSPLHF . TRBV12-3/TRBV12-4 . TRBJ1-6
TGTGCCAGCAGCAGGGCCTCTGGGGCCAACGTCCTGACTTTC CASSRASGANVLTF . TRBV25-1 . TRBJ2-6
TGTGCCAGCAGTTTATCACCCCCCTTCGGGAGTTCATTATACTACGAGCAGTACTTC CASSLSPPFGSSLYYEQYF . TRBV27 once TRBJ2-7
TGTGCCAGCAGGAGACAGGGTGGGTCTGAAGCTTTCTTT CASRRQGGSEAFF TRBD1 TRBV5-6 . TRBJ1-1
TGTGCCAGTAGCATAATAGCGGGTGGTGAGCAGTTCTTC CASSIIAGGEQFF TRBD2 TRBV19 once TRBJ2-1
TGTGCCACCAGCAGAGCGGACAGTGGCTCCTATAATTCACCCCTCCACTTT CATSRADSGSYNSPLHF . TRBV15 . TRBJ1-6
TGTGCCAGCAGCATGGACAGCGGGGGGCTGGGAGATACGCAGTATTTT CASSMDSGGLGDTQYF TRBD2 TRBV7-2 . TRBJ2-3
TGTGCCTGGATCGAGTCCAGGGGCTATGGCTACACCTTC CAWIESRGYGYTF . TRBV30 . TRBJ1-2
TGTGCCAGCAGCTTGGGACAGGGGGCCAGGGTCGGGGAGCTGTTTTTT CASSLGQGARVGELFF TRBD1 TRBV5-6 . TRBJ2-2
TGTGCCAGCAGGCCTCTTGGGAGCACCCGTGGCTATGGCTACACCTTC CASRPLGSTRGYGYTF . TRBV2 few TRBJ1-2
TGTGCCAGCCAGGGGAATTCCTACGAGCAGTACTTC CASQGNSYEQYF . TRBV6-5 . TRBJ2-7
TGTGCCAGCAGTAACGTCGGGACAGCCAAGAGAACCCAGTACTTC CASSNVGTAKRTQYF TRBD1 TRBV6-5 once TRBJ2-5
TGTGCCAGCAGTGGGACTAGCGGGAGGAGAGATACGCAGTATTTT CASSGTSGRRDTQYF TRBD2 TRBV28 . TRBJ2-3
TGCGCCAGCAGCCAAGACAGTGCAGTAATGAACACTGAAGCTTTCTTT CASSQDSAVMNTEAFF . TRBV4-3 . TRBJ1-1
TGCGCCAGCAGCCTGAGACAGGGGCGGAGATACAATGAGCAGTTCTTC CASSLRQGRRYNEQFF TRBD1 TRBV5-1 . TRBJ2-1
TGCGCCAGCAGTCCCCGGACAGGGAAGCACACTGAAGCTTTCTTT CASSPRTGKHTEAFF TRBD1 TRBV23-1 . TRBJ1-1
TGTGCCAGCAGTGCCTTAGGGACTAGCGGGTGGAACAATGAGCAGTTCTTC CASSALGTSGWNNEQFF TRBD2 TRBV2 once TRBJ2-1
TGTGCCAGCAGCCCACCCTCCAACACAGGGTGTAATGAGCAGTTCTTC CASSPPSNTGCNEQFF . TRBV9 . TRBJ2-1
TGCGCCAGCAGCTTGGTTCAGGGTGGCTTCCACAATGAGCAGTTCTTC CASSLVQGGFHNEQFF . TRBV5-1 . TRBJ2-1
TGTGCCAGCAGGGCAGGGGGCAACACTGAAGCTTTCTTT CASRAGGNTEAFF TRBD1 TRBV2 . TRBJ1-1
TGTGCCAGCAGCTGGACCAGCGGGAGGGGTTCCTACAATGAGCAGTTCTTC CASSWTSGRGSYNEQFF TRBD2 TRBV7-2 . TRBJ2-1
TGTGCCAGCAGTTATGTCGGTACAGGGAGCTACACCTTC CASSYVGTGSYTF . TRBV6-2/TRBV6-3 few TRBJ1-2
TGTGCCGCCGGGAATTCACCCCTCCACTTT CAAGNSPLHF . TRBV10-3 . TRBJ1-6
TGCGCCAGCAGCTTGGCGGCTAGCGGGGGGCTCTACAATGAGCAGTTCTTC CASSLAASGGLYNEQFF TRBD2 TRBV5-1 . TRBJ2-1
TGTGCCAGCCTATCACCTGCAGGCGAGCAGTACTTC CASLSPAGEQYF . TRBV6-4 . TRBJ2-7
TGTGCCAGCAGCGCCGAGCGGGGGTATGACATTCAGTACTTC CASSAERGYDIQYF TRBD2 TRBV2 . TRBJ2-4
TGTGCCAGCAGCCAAGATTTGCGAGGGGAGCAGTACTTC CASSQDLRGEQYF . TRBV14 . TRBJ2-7
TGTGCCAGCAGTCCAACCAGCGGGGGGGGTACAGATACGCAGTATTTT CASSPTSGGGTDTQYF TRBD2 TRBV3-1/TRBV3-2 . TRBJ2-3
TGTGCCAGTAGCGGGGGAGGGCCAAGCCGTACCTACGAGCAGTACTTC CASSGGGPSRTYEQYF TRBD2 TRBV19 . TRBJ2-7
TGTGCCTGGAGTGTACGGTATAATGAAGCTTTCTTT CAWSVRYNEAFF . TRBV30 few TRBJ1-1
TGTGCCAGCAGCCGGGGGATAGCGGGAGGTGGGGACACAGATACGCAGTATTTT CASSRGIAGGGDTDTQYF TRBD2 TRBV7-2 . TRBJ2-3
TGTGCCAGCACGAGGGGGTACGAGCAGTACTTC CASTRGYEQYF . TRBV11-2 few TRBJ2-7
TGTGCCAGCACCCCAGTAGGGGGTTCTGGGAATTCACCCCTCCACTTT CASTPVGGSGNSPLHF . TRBV28 . TRBJ1-6
TGTGCCAGCTCACCTACGGAGACAGGGGGTGACTTTAACTATGGCTACACCTTC CASSPTETGGDFNYGYTF TRBD1 TRBV18 . TRBJ1-2
TGCGCCAGCAGTGAGGCGGGAGTCGCCTACAATGAGCAGTTCTTC CASSEAGVAYNEQFF TRBD2 TRBV10-1 . TRBJ2-1
TGTGCCAGCAGCTTAGCGGACAGAAACTATGGCTACACCTTC CASSLADRNYGYTF . TRBV7-9 . TRBJ1-2
TGTGCCAGCAGCCCCCGGGGGGGGGCCGATCAGCCCCAGCATTTT CASSPRGGADQPQHF . TRBV7-2 . TRBJ1-5
TGCGCCAGCAGCCTCGGGGGGTTCGAACAGCCCCAGCATTTT CASSLGGFEQPQHF . TRBV5-1 . TRBJ1-5
TGTGCCAGCAGTTTCCTCTTGGCTAGCGGGAGTTTGCAGTATTTT CASSFLLASGSLQYF TRBD2 TRBV28 . TRBJ2-3
TGTGCCAGCAGCTTGAGGGCGAGCTCCTACGAGCAGTACTTC CASSLRASSYEQYF . TRBV11-2 . TRBJ2-7
TGTGCCAGCAGCGTAGGGGACAGACTGAACACTGAAGCTTTCTTT CASSVGDRLNTEAFF TRBD1 TRBV9 . TRBJ1-1
TGTGCCAGCAGGGGGGACTACGTCCGCACAGATACGCAGTATTTT CASRGDYVRTDTQYF TRBD2 TRBV27 . TRBJ2-3
TGTGCCAGCAGCTTAGAGCGGGGGGCGTACAATGAGCAGTTCTTC CASSLERGAYNEQFF TRBD2 TRBV7-2 once TRBJ2-1
TGCAGCGTCCGGCTCGGGGGGCTGGGAAACACCATATATTTT CSVRLGGLGNTIYF . TRBV29-1 once TRBJ1-3
TGTGCCAGTAGTAGGGGACAGGGAAACCAGCCCCAGCATTTT CASSRGQGNQPQHF TRBD1 TRBV19 . TRBJ1-5